A single sample is the source of the 4 T cell receptor beta chains below, sequenced in a study of T-cell memory formation after mild COVID-19 (dated by TCRdb to about 2021). Libraries were prepared through 5' RACE. The data were produced on an Illumina NovaSeq 6000. TCRdb itself trimmed the public reads at Q25 with fastp, ran MiXCR and retained productive beta chains. Records with the same CDR3 protein are collapsed into one entry carrying the most frequent genes and DNA. This sample lists a few hundred thousand distinct CDR3 sequences; around 27% were detected once. The ten largest clones capture approximately 12% of the sample. Input material: PBMCs or a T cell subset sorted from them (not recorded which). These receptors all stem from an adult woman who had mild COVID-19 (a few samples of this study predate the infection). The sample titles of this study are shuffled in the database, so cell type and time point are left out; the donor was told from shared clones.

This clonotype occurred many times. The chain is built from TRBV10-3 and TRBJ1-3; possibly TRBD1 for D (5 bases). Germline V gene lookup returns CDR1 ENHRY and CDR2 SYGVKD. The CDR3 totals 15 residues. With 4 bases removed from V and 4 bases from J, the gap between germline ends came to 14 bases. The CDR3 reads CAISAPPGLGNTIYF. CDR3 DNA: TGTGCCATCAGTGCGCCCCCGGGGCTCGGAAACACCATATATTTT.

This clonotype was picked up a small number of times. Compared with germline, one end of the junction differs, possibly owing to a read error. The chain links TRBV28 to TRBJ2-5; 8 nucleotides align to TRBD1. The CDR3 length is 11 residues. Per the germline V gene, CDR1 is MDHEN and CDR2 is SYDVKM. The DNA of the CDR3 is TGTGCCACCGCGAGCCCCAACAGGGGGGACTTC. Protein: CATASPNRGDF.

The chain carries TRBV4-2 and TRBJ2-7; D is possibly TRBD1 (5 bases). The V end was cut by 0 bases, the J end by 3 bases, with 15 bases between. The length of the CDR3 is 16 residues. The V gene's germline CDR1 is LGHNA and CDR2 YNFKEQ. CDR3 DNA: TGTGCCAGCAGCCAAGAAGGTTCGGCAGGGTTCTACGAGCAGTACTTC. Translating gives CASSQEGSAGFYEQYF.

The chain uses TRBV20-1 and TRBJ2-7; D remains ambiguous. Trimming took off 3 bases at V and 4 bases at J, with 13 bases between the two ends. This CDR3 has 13 residues. CDR1 and CDR2 (germline): DFQATT, SNEGSKA (reference sequence). CDR3 nucleotide sequence: TGCAGTGCTAGTGGCAAGGGTTGGTACGAGCAGTACTTC. Translated: CSASGKGWYEQYF.